Below are 30 T cell receptor beta chains sequenced from a single sample in a study of T cell responses to AZD1222 COVID-19 vaccine. Only in-frame clones appear in the TCRdb table, and some are missing; sequencing was by immunoSEQ multiplex PCR. The sample holds 150,000 or so clones, 90% to 95% seen once. Material: peripheral blood, obtained on day 0 of AZD1222 vaccination. Receptor source: an adult in good health.

The genes are TRBV5-1 and TRBJ1-3; perhaps TRBD1 as D (6 bases). V lost 0 bases, J lost 3 bases, and 13 bases lay in between. Germline CDR1 and CDR2: SGHRS and YFSETQ. There are 16 residues in the CDR3. This CDR3 is CASSLAGGRFGNTIYF. The CDR3 nucleotides are TGCGCCAGCAGCTTGGCCGGGGGGCGCTTTGGAAACACCATATATTTT. Looking up the rest from reference TRBV5-1 and TRBJ1-3 gives the full variable domain: KAGVTQTPRYLIKTRGQQVTLSCSPISGHRSVSWYQQTPGQGLQFLFEYFSETQRNKGNFPGRFSGRQFSNSRSEMNVSTLELGDSALYLCASSLAGGRFGNTIYFGEGSWLTVV.

The chain joins TRBV14 to TRBJ1-2; the D is unclear. Per the germline V gene, CDR1 is SGHDN and CDR2 is FVKESK. This CDR3 comprises 11 residues. Trimming left V 3 bases short and J 6 bases short, with 5 bases between. CDR3 loop: CASSQADGYTF. CDR3 nucleotides: TGTGCCAGCAGCCAGGCTGATGGCTACACCTTC.

V gene TRBV18 combines with J gene TRBJ2-3; D is unclear. The CDR3 runs to 13 residues. Germline V gene data show CDR1 as KGHSH and CDR2 as LQKENI. Trimming left V 1 base short and J 3 bases short, with 5 bases between. This CDR3 is CASSPQGTDTQYF. CDR3 nucleotides: TGTGCCAGCTCACCACAGGGAACAGATACGCAGTATTTT.

The gene calls are TRBV5-6 and TRBJ2-5; unclear D gene. The CDR3 sequence is 11 residues long. Trimming left V 5 bases short and J 3 bases short, with 5 bases between. The germline gives CDR1 SGHDT, CDR2 YYEEEE. The CDR3 sequence is CASRKEETQYF. Here the CDR3 DNA reads TGTGCCAGCAGGAAGGAAGAGACCCAGTACTTC.

The chain employs TRBV10-1 and TRBJ1-2; possibly TRBD1 for D (6 bases). Germline values: CDR1 WNHNN, CDR2 SYGVQD (reference sequence). Trimming cost V 9 bases and J 2 bases, with 16 bases left between them. This CDR3 is built from 14 residues. DNA of the CDR3: TGCGCCAGTACTAACTACAGGGTGAACTATGGCTACACCTTC. Translated, it gives CASTNYRVNYGYTF.

The chain employs TRBV7-9 and TRBJ1-2; D is perhaps TRBD1 (5 bases). In germline, CDR1 is SEHNR, CDR2 FQNEAQ (reference sequence). The CDR3 runs 14 residues. Trimming removed 6 bases from V and 8 bases from J, with 19 bases in between. In nucleotides, the CDR3 is TGTGCCAGCAGTCGCGGGATGTCAGGGTGGGGCTACACCTTC. Residues: CASSRGMSGWGYTF.

The chain uses TRBV29-1 and TRBJ2-1; D is uncertain. Germline V CDR1 and CDR2: SQVTM, ANQGSEA. V lost 2 bases and J 6 bases, leaving 8 bases between the germline ends. This CDR3 is 12 amino acids long. CDR3: CSVESGINEQFF. The CDR3 nucleotides read TGCAGCGTTGAATCCGGAATCAATGAGCAGTTCTTC.

V and J are TRBV27 and TRBJ2-1; D perhaps matches TRBD1 (6 bases). Germline CDR1 reads MNHEY; CDR2 reads SMNVEV (reference sequence). The CDR3 has 16 amino acids. The V and J ends lost 5 bases and 2 bases respectively, with 16 bases between them. The CDR3 protein is CASSPWTAPTYNEQFF. The DNA of the CDR3 is TGTGCCAGCAGTCCCTGGACAGCCCCAACCTACAATGAGCAGTTCTTC.

The chain uses TRBV6-4 and TRBJ2-2; D unresolved. CDR1 and CDR2 from the germline V gene are MRHNA and SNTAGT. This CDR3 has 14 amino acids. Between the trimmed V and J ends, which lost 6 bases and 6 bases, there was a span of 14 bases. For the CDR3, the DNA is TGTGCCAGCAGATTCCCCAAGGCGGCCGGGGAGCTGTTTTTT. It translates to CASRFPKAAGELFF.

This chain links TRBV25-1 with TRBJ1-1; 10 positions agree with TRBD1. Per germline, CDR1 MGHDK and CDR2 SYGVNS. This CDR3 spans 14 amino acids. J gave up 4 bases and V 8 bases, and 7 bases lay outside the gene matches. CDR3 DNA sequence: TGTGCCAGCGGACTGGGACAGGGGATCACTGAAGCTTTCTTT. It encodes CASGLGQGITEAFF. Full variable domain (rest looked up from reference TRBV25-1 and TRBJ1-1): EADIYQTPRYLVIGTGKKITLECSQTMGHDKMYWYQQDPGMELHLIHYSYGVNSTEKGDLSSESTVSRIRTEHFPLTLESARPSHTSQYLCASGLGQGITEAFFGQGTRLTVV.

This chain connects TRBV7-2 to TRBJ2-7, with 9 bases identical to TRBD1. The CDR3 spans 15 residues. Germline V CDR1 and CDR2: SGHTA, FQGNSA. The J segment lost 2 bases and the V segment lost 5 bases, leaving 7 bases of the junction unmatched. The CDR3 protein is CASSVTGQGTYEQYF. Here the CDR3 DNA reads TGTGCCAGCAGCGTAACGGGACAGGGTACCTACGAGCAGTACTTC.

V and J are TRBV5-5 and TRBJ1-2, with 7 positions matching TRBD1. Germline-derived CDR1 and CDR2 are SGHKS and YYEKEE (reference sequence). The CDR3 runs to 16 residues. V gave up 2 bases and J gave up 5 bases; unmatched junction bases: 12. The CDR3 sequence is CASSLTTGNAGYGYTF. CDR3 nucleotides: TGTGCCAGCAGCTTAACGACAGGGAATGCTGGTTATGGCTACACCTTC.

The chain uses TRBV29-1 and TRBJ2-7, with 8 bases that match TRBD1. With 4 bases clipped from V and 0 bases from J, the junction kept 8 bases outside the gene matches. The germline CDR1 and CDR2 sequences are SQVTM and ANQGSEA. The CDR3 runs 15 residues. CDR3 nucleotide sequence: TGCAGCGTTGCGGGTGGGACAGGCCCCTCCTACGAGCAGTACTTC. Translated, it gives CSVAGGTGPSYEQYF.

The gene calls are TRBV19 and TRBJ1-6; perhaps TRBD1 as D (6 bases). Germline CDR1 and CDR2: LNHDA and SQIVND (reference sequence). Deletions cut 9 bases from V and 5 bases from J, with 26 bases between. The CDR3 length is 18 residues. This chain's CDR3 is CASSVPGASSDNNSPLHF. The CDR3 coding sequence is TGTGCCAGCTCCGTCCCGGGGGCAAGTAGTGACAATAATTCACCCCTCCACTTT.

V gene TRBV7-9 combines with J gene TRBJ1-2, with D uncertain. The germline CDR1 and CDR2 sequences are SEHNR and FQNEAQ (reference sequence). V was cut by 1 base and J by 8 bases, with 17 bases left in between. The CDR3 runs to 15 residues. CDR3 region: CASSLGTAGLFGYTF. The CDR3 DNA is TGTGCCAGCAGCTTAGGAACGGCGGGCTTGTTCGGCTACACCTTC.

The chain recombines TRBV4-1 with TRBJ2-5; D unresolved. The CDR3 is made up of 15 amino acids. V was pared by 2 bases and J by 1 base, with 11 bases between. CDR1 is MGHRA and CDR2 is YSYEKL in the germline V gene. The CDR3: CASSQPWATQETQYF. As DNA, the CDR3 is TGCGCCAGCAGCCAACCATGGGCTACCCAAGAGACCCAGTACTTC.

The rearrangement uses TRBV30 and TRBJ1-6, with 8 bases lining up with TRBD1. Germline trimming cut 5 bases from V and 8 bases from J; bases unmatched to any gene: 5. This CDR3 is built from 13 residues. The germline CDR1 and CDR2 sequences are GTSNPN and SVGIG (reference sequence). The chain's CDR3 is CAWGRQGYSPLHF. In nucleotides, the CDR3 is TGTGCCTGGGGACGACAGGGGTATTCACCCCTCCACTTT.

V gene TRBV10-3 combines with J gene TRBJ2-3, with D possibly matching TRBD1 (7 bases). With 6 bases removed from V and 0 bases from J, the gap between germline ends came to 13 bases. CDR1 and CDR2 from the germline V gene are ENHRY and SYGVKD. The CDR3 extends over 15 amino acids. The CDR3 loop is CAIRGRGTSTDTQYF. DNA of the CDR3: TGTGCCATCAGAGGCAGGGGGACTAGCACAGATACGCAGTATTTT.

The CDR3 loop is CASSLAGVLSGYTF. The DNA of the CDR3 is TGCGCCAGCAGCTTGGCGGGTGTTTTGAGTGGCTACACCTTC. The rearrangement links TRBV5-1 to TRBJ1-2, with unresolved D. CDR3 length equals 14 residues. Germline V gene data show CDR1 as SGHRS and CDR2 as YFSETQ. V was cut by 0 bases and J by 7 bases, with 13 bases left in between.

V usage is TRBV25-1 and J usage is TRBJ2-2; no clear D gene. The CDR3 loop spans 15 amino acids. Per the germline V gene, CDR1 is MGHDK and CDR2 is SYGVNS. V was trimmed by 2 bases and J by 6 bases, leaving 13 bases between them. This CDR3 reads CASSERWAPSGELFF. For the CDR3, the DNA is TGTGCCAGCAGTGAACGCTGGGCACCGTCCGGGGAGCTGTTTTTT.

The rearrangement links TRBV18 to TRBJ1-1, with D uncertain. This CDR3 contains 15 residues. The V end lost 5 bases, the J end lost 1 base, and 14 bases lay between the germline ends. The germline CDR1 and CDR2 sequences are KGHSH and LQKENI. The CDR3 DNA reads as TGTGCCAGCTCAGTCATGGACGGTGGGAACACTGAAGCTTTCTTT. It translates to CASSVMDGGNTEAFF.

This chain links TRBV5-1 with TRBJ2-2; the match to TRBD2 covers 7 bases. Germline V lookup: CDR1 SGHRS, CDR2 YFSETQ. The CDR3 is made up of 16 amino acids. With V trimmed by 3 bases and J by 4 bases, 9 bases remained unmatched. CDR3 DNA: TGCGCCAGCAGCTCGATAGCGGGCCCGACCACCGGGGAGCTGTTTTTT. This gives the protein CASSSIAGPTTGELFF.

This CDR3 is CASSQGNYGYTF. CDR3 DNA sequence: TGTGCCAGCAGCCAAGGGAACTATGGCTACACCTTC. The gene calls are TRBV4-2 and TRBJ1-2; D gene ambiguous. CDR1 and CDR2 (germline): LGHNA, YNFKEQ. The germline V and J ends were trimmed by 1 base and 2 bases, with 2 bases remaining between them. The CDR3 consists of 12 residues.

The chain uses TRBV2 and TRBJ2-7, with 8 bases lining up with TRBD1. CDR1 SNHLY and CDR2 FYNNEI come from the germline V gene. The CDR3 length is 14 residues. Unmatched junction bases numbered 6, after V lost 6 bases and J lost 2 bases. This CDR3 reads CASRPGQVAYEQYF. CDR3 coding DNA: TGTGCCAGCAGGCCGGGACAGGTGGCCTACGAGCAGTACTTC.

The gene calls are TRBV14 and TRBJ1-3; D unresolved. The V end lost 4 bases, the J end lost 0 bases, and 19 bases lay between the germline ends. This CDR3 contains 18 residues. Germline V CDR1 and CDR2: SGHDN, FVKESK. The CDR3 DNA follows: TGTGCCAGCAGCCCTCGGGGTCCGCCGAGAAACTCTGGAAACACCATATATTTT. This gives the protein CASSPRGPPRNSGNTIYF.

The chain employs TRBV6-5 and TRBJ1-6; TRBD1 matches at 8 bases. V lost 6 bases and J lost 13; bases outside the gene matches: 5. This CDR3 has 12 amino acids. Germline V gene sequence: CDR1 MNHEY, CDR2 SVGAGI. For the CDR3, the DNA is TGTGCCAGCAGCTACAGGGGGTCCCCCCTCCACTTT. Residues: CASSYRGSPLHF.

In this sample, this clone turned up a few times. This chain links TRBV4-1 with TRBJ1-4; a possible D gene is TRBD1 (5 bases). In germline, CDR1 is MGHRA, CDR2 YSYEKL. This CDR3 contains 15 residues. V was shortened by 0 bases and J by 8 bases, with 13 bases between the two germline ends. CDR3 loop: CASSQEGQGGEKLFF. The CDR3 DNA follows: TGCGCCAGCAGCCAAGAGGGGCAGGGAGGGGAAAAACTGTTTTTT.

This chain connects TRBV12-1 to TRBJ2-7; whether TRBD1, the table's D call, matches the DNA was not checked. TRBV12-1 is listed as a pseudogene. The CDR3 loop spans 14 amino acids. The CDR3 DNA follows: TGTGCCAGCAGCTTTCGGACAGATCGCTACGAGCAGTACTTC. Protein product: CASSFRTDRYEQYF.

J is TRBJ1-5 and V is TRBV11-2; 7 nucleotides match TRBD1. V was pared by 5 bases and J by 0 bases, with 4 bases of the junction left unmatched. The germline CDR1 and CDR2 sequences are SGHAT and FQNNGV. This CDR3 has 15 residues. As DNA, the CDR3 is TGTGCCAGCAGCAGGGGACAGTATAGCAATCAGCCCCAGCATTTT. Its translation is CASSRGQYSNQPQHF.

The chain carries TRBV7-2 and TRBJ1-1, with D perhaps matching TRBD1 (5 bases). From germline, CDR1 is SGHTA and CDR2 FQGNSA. Trimming took 0 bases from V and 0 from J, leaving 11 bases between them. The CDR3 runs 16 residues. CDR3 coding DNA: TGTGCCAGCAGCTTAGCGCAGACAGACTTGAACACTGAAGCTTTCTTT. The encoded protein is CASSLAQTDLNTEAFF.